The clone carrying this TCR beta chain was seen repeatedly, ten times or more. Its antigen is not identified. The record originates from a study of T cells in Graves' hyperthyroidism and ophthalmopathy. Looking at the study overall: Upon initial diagnosis and before any treatment, peripheral blood was collected.

The CDR3 runs 16 residues. V gave up 5 bases and J gave up 5 bases; unmatched junction bases: 10. The germline CDR1 and CDR2 sequences are LNHNV and YYDKDF (reference sequence). RNA transcripts gave rise to amplified TCR beta CDR3 regions. HTBI primers drove first-round RT-PCR of the TCR CDR3. TCRdb ran MiXCR on the multiplex PCR reads and lists one entry per CDR3 protein. Of nearly 600,000 distinct CDR3 sequences listed, about 15% are singletons. Every diagnosis used clinical symptoms, serum thyroxine and TRAb, thyroid ultrasound and orbital computed tomography. Blood was obtained at the first hyperthyroidism diagnosis, which preceded any ophthalmopathy symptoms. Findings of the study overall: Most thyroid clonotypes expanded above 0.001 appeared in blood too.

The specimen was blood. This chain connects TRBV15 to TRBJ2-3, with 10 bases identical to TRBD2. This receptor was obtained from a woman aged 25 to 39 with Graves' hyperthyroidism that later progressed to Graves' ophthalmopathy. CDR3 region: CATSPYSGRMEDTQYF. CDR3 coding DNA: TGTGCCACCAGCCCTTATAGCGGGAGGATGGAAGATACGCAGTATTTT.